The clone carrying this T cell receptor (beta chain) showed up just a few times. Its antigen remains unknown. V was trimmed by 1 base and J by 8 bases, leaving 15 bases between them. Germline CDR1 is SEHNR and CDR2 is FQNEAQ (reference sequence). The CDR3 has 15 residues. Sequencing used immunoSEQ multiplex PCR; TCRdb keeps in-frame clones, though not all of them. The data contain under 3,500 clones, 61% of them singletons. This specimen belongs to a study of T cells after posttransplantation cyclophosphamide. Notes on the study in general: Recipient CMV seropositivity and CMV reactivation strongly tracked TRB clonality. Donor-recipient repertoire similarity was low at 1-2 months, rising over year one. Tissue-infiltrating T cells from skin or gut overlapped little with blood T cells.

What was sequenced was memory CD8+ T cells sorted from blood. The chain carries TRBV7-9 and TRBJ2-1, with D tentatively TRBD2 (7 bases). The receptor was isolated from a woman in her 30s in good health and a related stem cell transplant donor. CDR3 nucleotide sequence: TGTGCCAGCAGCTTAGGTATCGGCGGGGGCGATGAGCAGTTCTTC. This translates into CASSLGIGGGDEQFF.